These 14 T cell receptor beta chains were sequenced from one sample in a study of cytomegalovirus exposure and HLA in healthy donors. The PCR was carried out with 60 Vbeta primers and 13 Jbeta primers. The data were produced by immunoSEQ multiplex PCR, yet TCRdb's version contains in-frame clones alone and is incomplete. Among around 130,000 clones listed, over 70% were seen once. Sequencing was done on a sample of PBMCs. The receptor set was obtained from a woman aged 40-49 years in good health and CMV-seropositive.

Note on this clone: Other DNA sequences within the sample encode an identical CDR3. The chain couples TRBV5-1 to TRBJ1-5; unclear D gene. Trimming shortened V by 2 bases and J by 0 bases, and 9 bases separated the two germline ends. CDR1 and CDR2 (germline): SGHRS, YFSETQ. This CDR3 comprises 15 residues. The CDR3 bases are TGCGCCAGCAGCTTAGACGGAGATAGCAATCAGCCCCAGCATTTT. It codes for CASSLDGDSNQPQHF.

The chain recombines TRBV28 with TRBJ1-2; the match to TRBD1 covers 8 bases. The CDR3 loop spans 13 amino acids. Germline V CDR1 and CDR2: MDHEN, SYDVKM. J gave up 7 bases and V 4 bases, and 5 bases lay outside the gene matches. This chain's CDR3 is CASSSDRASGYTF. CDR3 nucleotides: TGTGCCAGCAGTTCGGACAGGGCATCTGGCTACACCTTC.

The chain combines TRBV7-2 with TRBJ1-6, with D perhaps TRBD1 (6 bases). Germline V gene data show CDR1 as SGHTA and CDR2 as FQGNSA. The CDR3 loop spans 17 amino acids. V was shortened by 5 bases and J by 6 bases, with 20 bases between the two germline ends. The CDR3 loop is CASSTNPRQEINSPLHF. CDR3 sequence (DNA): TGTGCCAGCAGCACAAACCCCCGACAGGAGATTAATTCACCCCTCCACTTT.

The rearrangement joins TRBV28 to TRBJ1-2, with a tentative D call TRBD1 (5 bases). V was pared by 2 bases and J by 3 bases, with 10 bases between. The CDR3 has 14 amino acids. Germline CDR1 MDHEN, CDR2 SYDVKM. Here the CDR3 reads CASSLHTGDYGYTF. The CDR3 DNA sequence: TGTGCCAGCAGTTTACACACGGGGGACTATGGCTACACCTTC.

The chain couples TRBV9 to TRBJ2-2; D is possibly TRBD2 (5 bases). Germline V gene data show CDR1 as SGDLS and CDR2 as YYNGEE. Trimming left V 0 bases short and J 1 base short, with 13 bases between. The CDR3 spans 17 residues. The CDR3, as DNA: TGTGCCAGCAGCGTAGCTCGGGATGCCAGGAACACCGGGGAGCTGTTTTTT. It specifies CASSVARDARNTGELFF.

The CDR3 protein is CASSQHNPSSNNEQFF. The CDR3 DNA is TGTGCCAGCAGCCAACACAACCCTTCCTCAAACAATGAGCAGTTCTTC. This chain links TRBV9 with TRBJ2-1; D ambiguous. V lost 4 bases to trimming and J lost 5 bases, with 19 bases between them. This CDR3 contains 16 residues. Germline CDR1 reads SGDLS; CDR2 reads YYNGEE.

This clone was counted only a few times. The V gene is TRBV7-9, the J gene TRBJ1-2; maybe TRBD1 (6 bases). Germline V CDR1 and CDR2: SEHNR, FQNEAQ (reference sequence). The CDR3 loop spans 13 amino acids. The ends were cut back, 0 bases at V and 6 bases at J, with 8 bases in the middle. Here the CDR3 reads CASSLANRDGYTF. The CDR3 nucleotides read TGTGCCAGCAGCTTAGCGAACAGGGATGGCTACACCTTC.

The chain recombines TRBV7-3 with TRBJ1-2; D ambiguous. The V gene's germline CDR1 is SGHTA and CDR2 FQGTGA. Trimming took off 5 bases at V and 1 base at J, with 8 bases between the two ends. The CDR3 extends over 13 amino acids. The CDR3 DNA is TGTGCCAGCAGCCGAGATAATAACTATGGCTACACCTTC. Amino acids: CASSRDNNYGYTF. Together with reference TRBV7-3 and TRBJ1-2, the CDR3 gives the full variable domain: GAGVSQTPSNKVTEKGKYVELRCDPISGHTALYWYRQSLGQGPEFLIYFQGTGAADDSGLPNDRFFAVRPEGSVSTLKIQRTERGDSAVYLCASSRDNNYGYTFGSGTRLTVV.

This chain links TRBV7-9 with TRBJ1-5; tentatively, D is TRBD1 (5 bases). V lost 5 bases and J 7 bases, leaving 12 bases between the germline ends. The CDR3 runs to 13 residues. The germline V gene encodes CDR1 SEHNR and CDR2 FQNEAQ (reference sequence). The CDR3 reads CASSLEGEQPQHF. The CDR3 bases are TGTGCCAGCAGCCTAGAAGGGGAACAGCCCCAGCATTTT.

V usage is TRBV5-4 and J usage is TRBJ1-2, with D possibly being TRBD1 (5 bases). Germline CDR1 is SGHNT and CDR2 is YYREEE (reference sequence). This CDR3 region has 14 residues. Trimming stripped 4 bases from V and 4 bases from J, with 14 bases between. DNA of the CDR3: TGTGCCAGCAGCGCAGGACAAGCAGTCTATGGCTACACCTTC. Translated: CASSAGQAVYGYTF.

This chain connects TRBV11-2 to TRBJ2-7; the D is unclear. Looked up from germline, CDR1 is SGHAT and CDR2 is FQNNGV. V lost 5 bases and J 2 bases, leaving 13 bases between the germline ends. The CDR3 consists of 14 residues. The CDR3 bases are TGTGCCAGCAGCGAAGGCGACATCACCTACGAGCAGTACTTC. Translation: CASSEGDITYEQYF. The entire variable domain, with the rest obtained from reference TRBV11-2 and TRBJ2-7, is as follows: EAGVAQSPRYKIIEKRQSVAFWCNPISGHATLYWYQQILGQGPKLLIQFQNNGVVDDSQLPKDRFSAERLKGVDSTLKIQPAKLEDSAVYLCASSEGDITYEQYFGPGTRLTVT.

V and J are TRBV4-1 and TRBJ2-7; no clear D. This CDR3 is built from 15 residues. The germline V gene encodes CDR1 MGHRA and CDR2 YSYEKL. V was clipped by 0 bases and J by 4 bases, with 13 bases between them. CDR3 sequence (DNA): TGCGCCAGCAGCCAAGAGGCCAATGGCCAATACGAGCAGTACTTC. Protein product: CASSQEANGQYEQYF.

This rearrangement joins TRBV6-5 to TRBJ2-7; 10 bases are shared with TRBD1. CDR3 length: 14 amino acids. The germline V gene has CDR1 MNHEY and CDR2 SVGAGI. Unmatched junction bases numbered 3, after V lost 5 bases and J lost 2 bases. The CDR3 nucleotides are TGTGCCAGCAGTCTCGGGACAGGGGCCTACGAGCAGTACTTC. Its translation: CASSLGTGAYEQYF.

The chain is built from TRBV6-1 and TRBJ2-1, with TRBD2 identical over 10 bases. The length of the CDR3 is 14 residues. Germline V gene data show CDR1 as MNHNS and CDR2 as SASEGT. Trimming removed 5 bases from V and 3 bases from J; junction bases left unmatched: 1. The CDR3 reads CASSIAGGYNEQFF. The CDR3 nucleotides read TGTGCCAGCAGTATAGCGGGAGGCTACAATGAGCAGTTCTTC.